This T cell receptor (beta chain) was sequenced in a study of cytomegalovirus exposure and HLA in healthy donors (dated 2017 in TCRdb). Some background on the complete study: According to a later analysis, the approximately 130 validation repertoires were produced on the same platform as the 680 or so repertoires of the first cohort. The study aimed to test whether signatures of past pathogen exposure could be identified by cataloging public T cell receptors. Along with the roughly 710-subject first cohort, a separate validation cohort of over a hundred different subjects was used. To predict cytomegalovirus infection status, the study brought together high-throughput TCR immunosequencing, statistical association of individual TCRs with disease status, and machine learning.

The protocol used for the library was the immunoSEQ multiplex PCR assay. On the authors' methods: A statistical classification framework was built for diagnosing cytomegalovirus status from the catalog of TCR beta chain sequences. TCRdb obtained this table from immuneACCESS and retained in-frame rearrangements with V and J assigned. These tables miss some clones; where compared with another copy, unresolved V genes account for less than half of the shortfall, and the remainder is unexplained. V and J calls and clone size are copied from that table; D and trimming were computed from the DNA. Counted in this sample were approximately 46,000 clones; approximately 93% of them appeared once. The ten largest clonotypes hold approximately 2% of the sample. Findings and caveats that apply to the study as a whole: Most TCR sequences were seen in very few donors, while some public TCRs were found in many individuals. Cytomegalovirus status was reported to be diagnosed by the classifier with high specificity and sensitivity in both the original and validation cohorts. The study listed 150 to 200 TCR beta chains as associated with cytomegalovirus. In vitro tests confirmed that three of the cytomegalovirus-associated TCR beta chains recognize cytomegalovirus antigens. The authors suggested that the approach could potentially be generalized to other disease states and immunological phenotypes. All 120 or so repertoires were used to score co-occurrence in the validation cohort in a later analysis, because that analysis had no HLA typing for the cohort. In a later analysis, TCRs clustered in the first cohort were found to also tend to co-occur in the approximately 110 validation repertoires, with approximately 93% of cluster scores above 0.

The donors were included in the validation cohort of 120 subjects, a group kept apart from the roughly 690-subject first cohort. Only a few counts were recorded for this clone. Its antigen is currently not known. The sample holds no much larger clone one base away, and base qualities are not on file. From cysteine to phenylalanine, the CDR3 is 14 amino acids long. Only the CDR3 DNA is retained, 42 bases long and in frame from the first base. The germline V gene specifies MNHEY as CDR1 and SVGAGI as CDR2. V lost 5 bases and J lost 7 bases, and the count of bases not matched to a germline gene is 6. Source material: PBMCs. This TCR was sampled from a young woman in good health and CMV-seronegative. The sequence is built from TRBV6-5 and TRBJ2-7; TRBD1 lines up with 12 middle nucleotides. The DNA is TGTGCCAGCAGTCTCGGGACAGGGGGCAGGGAGCAGTACTTC. Its amino acids are CASSLGTGGREQYF.